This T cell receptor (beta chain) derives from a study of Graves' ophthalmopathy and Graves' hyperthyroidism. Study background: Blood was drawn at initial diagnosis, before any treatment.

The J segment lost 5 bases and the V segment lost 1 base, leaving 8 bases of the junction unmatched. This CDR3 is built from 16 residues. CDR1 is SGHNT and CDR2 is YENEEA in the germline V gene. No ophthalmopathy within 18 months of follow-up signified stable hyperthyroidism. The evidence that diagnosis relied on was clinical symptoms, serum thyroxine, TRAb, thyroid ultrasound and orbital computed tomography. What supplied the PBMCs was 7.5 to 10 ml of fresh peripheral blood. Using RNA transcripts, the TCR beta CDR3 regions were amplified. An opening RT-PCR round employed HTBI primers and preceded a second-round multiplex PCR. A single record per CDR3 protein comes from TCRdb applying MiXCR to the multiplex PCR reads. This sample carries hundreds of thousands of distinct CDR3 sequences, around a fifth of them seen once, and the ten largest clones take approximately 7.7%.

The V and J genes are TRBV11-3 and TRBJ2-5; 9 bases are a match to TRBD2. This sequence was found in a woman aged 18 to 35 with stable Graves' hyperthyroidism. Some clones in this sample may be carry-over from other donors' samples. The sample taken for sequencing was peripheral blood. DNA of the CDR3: TGTGCCAGCAGCTTAGGAACAGATACTAGCGGGGAGACCCAGTACTTC. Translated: CASSLGTDTSGETQYF.